What follows is one TCR beta chain and its context. RNA totalling about 0.45 to 1 ug underwent reverse transcription with random hexamers. TCRdb recomputed calls from the immunoSEQ multiplex PCR reads with MiXCR, one row per CDR3 protein. This table holds about 180,000 distinct CDR3 sequences, 85% to 95% found once. The CDR3 extends over 12 amino acids. Germline CDR1 MDHEN, CDR2 SYDVKM. V lost 3 bases to trimming and J lost 14 bases; unmatched junction nucleotides: 7. This sample was taken from a study of CD8 T cells in Susac syndrome. Sequenced sample: CD4+ T cells from PBMCs. This sequence was found in a human donor with Susac syndrome. The V gene is TRBV28, the J gene TRBJ2-3; 8 nucleotides align to TRBD1. This chain's CDR3 is CASSFSDRVLYF. In DNA, the CDR3 is TGTGCCAGCAGTTTTTCGGACAGGGTTTTGTATTTT.